A single T cell receptor beta chain is shown here with its context. This record belongs to a study of blood T cell repertoires in COVID-19. Produced via immunoSEQ multiplex PCR; TCRdb's table is partial and in-frame only. The data contain 75,000 to 90,000 clones, approximately 80% of them singletons. This sequence originates from a woman aged 70-85 years with acute or convalescent COVID-19. Sequencing was carried out using peripheral blood.

The CDR3 nucleotides read TGTGCCAGCAGACAAACCCCTGAAGCTTTCTTT. It encodes CASRQTPEAFF. The rearrangement joins TRBV2 to TRBJ1-1; no clear D gene. V was pared by 6 bases and J by 6 bases, with 8 bases between. Germline V gene sequence: CDR1 SNHLY, CDR2 FYNNEI. CDR3 length equals 11 residues.